The clone carrying this T cell receptor beta chain was counted a few times. These data are taken from a study of T cells after yellow fever vaccination. The CDR3 contains 13 residues. CDR1 is LNHNV, CDR2 YYDKDF, per germline (reference sequence). The V end lost 3 bases, the J end lost 3 bases, and 9 bases lay between the germline ends. In TCRdb, the 5' RACE reads were re-called with MiXCR into one record per CDR3 protein. The sample contains about 99,000 distinct CDR3 sequences, roughly 5.2% of which appear only once. The sequencing here drew on CD8+ T cells sorted from PBMCs, taken 10 days after the yellow fever booster vaccination. The chain combines TRBV15 with TRBJ2-7, with TRBD1 as a possible D gene (7 bases). This clonotype was obtained from a man aged 18 to 35 who received the YFV17D yellow fever vaccine. This CDR3 is CATSRRDSYEQYF. The CDR3 DNA is TGTGCCACCAGCAGGCGGGACAGCTACGAGCAGTACTTC.